The sequence of this T cell receptor (beta chain) was determined in a study of blood T cell repertoires in COVID-19. Study details: COVID-19 samples, acute and convalescent, were from the United States, Italy and Spain.

This CDR3 contains 12 residues. Deletions cut 4 bases from V and 5 bases from J, with 7 bases between. One Seattle source followed patients from active infection through their disease course. Clones were sequenced by immunoSEQ multiplex PCR, and TCRdb holds only the in-frame ones, with some missing. This table holds roughly 240,000 clones, 86% found once. Sequenced sample: peripheral blood. The chain uses TRBV12-3 or TRBV12-4 and TRBJ2-3; D gene ambiguous. This clonotype originated in a woman at least 80 years old with COVID-19, enrolled during active disease. Here the CDR3 DNA reads TGTGCCAGCAGTTATCTAGGAGATACGCAGTATTTT. Amino acids: CASSYLGDTQYF.